This paragraph reports one TCR beta chain. Its binding antigen is unknown. Base quality data are lacking; no much larger clone is found one base away. This sample was included in a study of cytomegalovirus exposure and HLA in healthy donors (dated by TCRdb to about 2017). At the level of the whole study: An earlier analysis of 587 of the donors reported 250 to 350 Gb of sequence data and 90 million to 120 million unique TCR beta sequences obtained from 150 million to 200 million T cells. An early release covering 500 to 750 HLA-typed donors comprised about 290 gigabases of sequencing data and around 86 million unique TCR sequences. Of the roughly 400 genotyped donors, more than 75% were placed in the genetic ancestry cluster associated with self-reported Caucasian donors. The study aimed to test whether cataloging public T cell receptors could reveal signatures of past pathogen exposure. The study used immunosequencing to profile the T cell repertoires of several hundred subjects and linked those repertoires to cytomegalovirus serostatus. A separate validation cohort of roughly 120 different subjects was used in addition to the approximately 670-subject first cohort. High-throughput TCR immunosequencing, statistical association of individual TCRs with disease status, and machine learning were combined to predict cytomegalovirus infection status. A later analysis re-analyzed previously published TCR beta repertoires from approximately 700 donors and added high-resolution HLA genotyping to study TCR occurrence patterns. The later analysis used no new phenotypic data to find candidate immune exposures, relying instead on TCR beta sequences and their occurrence across donors. In an earlier analysis of over 550 of the donors, high-throughput TCR beta sequencing was used to judge whether each TCR beta V gene segment behaved as functional or pseudogenic. Donor age, sex, ethnicity and CMV serostatus were collected together with the repertoire data. In a later genetic analysis, genome-wide SNP genotypes for about 65% of the roughly 670 donors were used, and that subset was treated as a discovery cohort. All discovery cohort repertoires had been generated using a single sequencing platform. HLA typing included class I and class II loci at four-digit resolution. The number of typed donors differed by locus: about 629-630 for A, B, C, DRB1 and DQB1; 500 to 550 for DQA1; around 580 for DPA1; and some 430 for DPB1. Because of strong linkage in the cohort, roughly five DR-DQ haplotypes were treated as single units for association and clustering. On average, 235,054 unique TCR beta nucleotide sequences were sequenced per donor among a few hundred genotyped donors of the cohort, with 15% to 20% of those sequences being non-productive. The investigation overall reported the following: The presence/absence analyses assumed that sequencing depth was roughly uniform across donors, and that assumption may not be true. The sequencing pipeline was judged likely to have produced a cluster of highly shared sequence variants as a technical artifact. Only TCR beta chains were sequenced in this cohort, and the absence of alpha or paired-chain data limited detectable features. Some IMGT-functional V segments, including TRBV6-2 and TRBV6-3, could not be told apart with the 87-base-pair reads, so those segments were excluded. Immune exposure information for the cohort was limited to CMV serostatus. Because some donors lacked HLA typing at each locus, the association tests relied only on the typed subset. In a later analysis, the rate of TCR association differed among HLA loci, with DRB1 alleles having the most associated TCRs and HLA-C alleles having the fewest. Linkage disequilibrium might explain the correlated functional status among segregating V segments, but an unknown experimental factor could not be excluded. A later analysis found that most CMV-associated TCR beta chains appeared HLA-restricted, with HLA associations seemingly driven largely by CMV exposure. According to a later analysis, parvovirus B19, influenza, CMV and Epstein-Barr virus appeared linked to several top co-occurrence clusters. While some public TCRs were present in many individuals, most TCR sequences turned up only very rarely across donors. A later genetic analysis reported fewer N-insertions in productive TCRs among donors in an Asian-associated ancestry cluster than the roughly 650-donor mean. The classifier was reported to diagnose cytomegalovirus status with high specificity and sensitivity in both the original cohort and the validation cohort. The authors suggested that the approach could potentially be generalized to other disease states and immunological phenotypes. Three of the identified cytomegalovirus-associated TCR beta chains were confirmed in vitro to be specific for cytomegalovirus antigens. Broadly in line with IMGT annotations, most TCR beta V segments showed up in productive rearrangements about 87% or about 30% of the time in an earlier analysis of approximately 640 of the donors. V-gene and J-gene trimming of TCR beta chains was associated with a missense DCLRE1C variant in a later genetic analysis, and the association was replicated in an independent cohort. The study gave a list of under 200 TCR beta chains associated with cytomegalovirus. Assigning TCR associations to individual alleles was difficult when HLA alleles, especially DR and DQ, strongly co-occurred. A later analysis found that HLA-associated TCR beta chains were more clonally expanded and had lower generation probabilities than equally common non-associated chains. A further reported finding was that TCR beta sequences accurately predicted the HLA-A and HLA-B alleles for most subjects in the first cohort. Seventeen rarely observed V segments, including chromosome 9 orphons, were excluded from the earlier analysis of approximately 600 of the donors because counts were too low. A later analysis associated around 16,000 TCR beta sequences with specific HLA alleles at a false discovery rate of 0.05.

The library was made by the immunoSEQ multiplex PCR assay. The multiplex PCR relied on a mix of 60 forward primers for TCR Vbeta segments and 13 reverse primers for TCR Jbeta segments. A multiplex PCR assay on genomic DNA amplified the CDR3 region of rearranged TCR beta genes. The Illumina HiSeq System was used to sequence the amplified TCR beta libraries as 87-base-pair reads. In the source study's methods: A later analysis counted tens of millions of unique TCR beta chains across the 550 to 800 repertoires, and about 10 million of these chains were shared by at least two donors. Raw reads were error-corrected and collapsed into unique sequences by a nearest-neighbor algorithm in which closely related sequences were merged to remove PCR and sequencing errors. V, D and J gene segments were assigned by aligning CDR3 sequences to IMGT reference sequences. For a sequence to be retained, at least a six-nucleotide match to both a V gene segment and a J gene segment was required. Rearrangements were classified as productive when the CDR3 lacked stop codons and remained in frame with V and J, and all other rearrangements were classified as non-productive. Following IMGT convention, CDR3 was defined as the stretch from the second conserved V-encoded cysteine up to the conserved J-encoded phenylalanine. The earlier analysis of about 570 of the donors excluded any sequence lacking an unambiguous match to a single V gene segment. In an earlier analysis of 587 of the donors, V segments were called functional above 56.7% productive rearrangements and were called segregating when the between-donor standard deviation exceeded 5%. A statistical classification framework was built to diagnose cytomegalovirus status from the catalog of TCR beta chain sequences. A later analysis assigned V and J genes by comparing TCR nucleotide sequences with IMGT/GENE-DB human TR gene sequences. A later analysis assigned CDR3 sequences and most-parsimonious VDJ recombination scenarios with the TCRdist pipeline. In a later analysis, every TCR beta chain was defined by the combination of its CDR3 amino acid sequence and its V-gene family, and reads without a unique V-gene family were dropped. In a later analysis, 450 to 600 highly shared, low-generation-probability nucleotide sequences were removed to address suspected cross-contamination and a sequencing artifact. A later analysis calculated a clonal expansion index for each public chain from normalized within-repertoire ranks of inferred template counts. A later analysis computed generation probabilities with a VDJ recombination model fitted to out-of-frame rearrangements, and checked the results against IGoR. In a later analysis, hypergeometric tests were used to score TCR-TCR, TCR-HLA and TCR-CMV co-occurrence, with a repertoire-size bias correction applied to TCR pairs. False discovery rates were estimated in a later analysis by permuting HLA or CMV assignments 20 times. In a later analysis, co-occurring TCRs were grouped with DBSCAN, and TCRdist sequence similarity was added when clustering was performed within HLA-allele-positive subsets. Co-occurrence clustering excluded repertoires with fewer than 30,000 or more than 120,000 public chains, plus five with anomalous nucleotide sharing. Drawn from immuneACCESS, this table holds only the in-frame rearrangements with V and J called that TCRdb kept. Clones are partly lost; checked studies trace under half to an unresolved V gene and leave the rest unexplained. V and J calls and clone size are given by that table; D and trimming were obtained from the DNA. The table for this sample lists around 140,000 clones; around four fifths of them were counted only once. Roughly 10% of the sample is in the top ten clones.

The CDR3, cysteine through phenylalanine, is 14 amino acids long. Solely the CDR3 DNA is kept, with 42 bases framed from the first base. V gives up 4 bases and J gives up 4 bases, and the segment between their germline ends measures 13 bases. The germline V gene yields SGHTA for CDR1 and FQGTGA for CDR2. In total, approximately 700 healthy bone marrow donors made up the cohort. Cohort members were all nominally healthy when sampled, although unrecorded immune exposures were likely present. The donor tested CMV seropositive and was one of the 289 seropositive cohort members. Each donor provided a peripheral blood sample, and peripheral blood mononuclear cells were used for TCR beta sequencing. Genomic DNA extraction from the blood cell samples was performed with the Qiagen DNeasy Blood Extraction Kit.

Sequences were obtained from PBMCs. The source is a woman aged 55-70 years in good health and CMV-seropositive. The V gene is TRBV7-3 and the J gene is TRBJ2-5; D gene: possibly TRBD1, on 5 matching bases. CDR3 reads: CASSYPGQRETQYF. The sequence in DNA is TGTGCCAGCAGCTATCCAGGGCAGCGAGAGACCCAGTACTTC.